The entry below describes one T cell receptor beta chain. Roughly 9.5 milliliters of peripheral blood were drawn from each donor into EDTA-treated tubes. This entry is derived from a study of blood T cells in healthy people across ages. Using a J-beta primer mix together with a sample-barcoded 5' primer, a second PCR was run for roughly 6 to 12 cycles. Each cDNA molecule was tagged by a template-switch adaptor with 12 random nucleotides. MiXCR, run by TCRdb on the 5' RACE reads, gives a single entry per CDR3 protein. Seen here are about 1.5 million distinct CDR3 sequences, approximately 42% observed once, and the top ten hold 4%. The CDR3 contains 19 residues. V lost 3 bases, J lost 3 bases, and 15 bases stayed unmatched.

The clonotype originates from a young woman in good health. The chain carries TRBV12-3 or TRBV12-4 and TRBJ2-1; 9 bases agree with TRBD2. Specimen: blood. The CDR3 region is CASSFFRDTLAGIYNEQFF. CDR3 nucleotides: TGTGCCAGCAGTTTTTTCCGGGACACCCTAGCGGGAATCTACAATGAGCAGTTCTTC.